These 2 T cell receptor beta chains originate from one sample sequenced in a study of blood T cells in healthy people across ages. With a J-beta primer mix and a sample-barcoded 5' primer, a second PCR ran about 7 to 12 cycles. Each CDR3 protein is one row after TCRdb ran MiXCR on the 5' RACE reads. The sample holds roughly 1.4 million distinct CDR3 sequences; approximately 59% are singletons and the top ten take under 8.5%. The specimen was blood. All receptors come from a man younger than 35 in good health.

V is TRBV20-1 and J is TRBJ1-1; D may be TRBD1 (6 bases). V was clipped by 5 bases and J by 9 bases, with 19 bases between them. CDR1 and CDR2 from the germline V gene are DFQATT and SNEGSKA (reference sequence). This CDR3 comprises 13 residues. CDR3 protein: CSAPGTGRGKAFF. CDR3 coding DNA: TGCAGTGCTCCGGGGACTGGAAGGGGGAAAGCTTTCTTT.

The gene calls are TRBV6-5 and TRBJ1-1; 7 positions agree with TRBD1. CDR1 and CDR2 (germline): MNHEY, SVGAGI. This CDR3 is 13 amino acids long. Losses at the gene ends were 0 bases for V and 7 bases for J; bases not matched to a gene: 2. CDR3 protein: CASSYSRQGEAFF. The CDR3 coding sequence is TGTGCCAGCAGTTACTCGAGACAGGGTGAAGCTTTCTTT.